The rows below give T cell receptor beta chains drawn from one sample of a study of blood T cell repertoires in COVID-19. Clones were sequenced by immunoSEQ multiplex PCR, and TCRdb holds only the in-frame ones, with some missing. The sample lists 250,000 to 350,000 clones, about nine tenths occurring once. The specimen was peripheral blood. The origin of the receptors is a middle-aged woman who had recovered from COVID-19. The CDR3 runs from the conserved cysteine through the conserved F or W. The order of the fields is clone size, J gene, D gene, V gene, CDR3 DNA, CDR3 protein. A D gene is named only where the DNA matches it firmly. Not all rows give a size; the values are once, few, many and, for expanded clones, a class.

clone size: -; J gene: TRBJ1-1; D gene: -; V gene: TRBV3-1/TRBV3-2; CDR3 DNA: TGTGCCAGCAGCCCAAGCGACTACTCAGGTTACACTGAAGCTTTCTTT; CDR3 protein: CASSPSDYSGYTEAFF
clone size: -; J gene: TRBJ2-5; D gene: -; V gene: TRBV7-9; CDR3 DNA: TGTGCCAGCAGCTTTCGAATGGGAGTGGAGACCCAGTACTTC; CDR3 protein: CASSFRMGVETQYF
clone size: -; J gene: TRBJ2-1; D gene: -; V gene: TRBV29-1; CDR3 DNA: TGCAGCGTTGGGGACTCGACCTACAATGAGCAGTTCTTC; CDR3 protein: CSVGDSTYNEQFF
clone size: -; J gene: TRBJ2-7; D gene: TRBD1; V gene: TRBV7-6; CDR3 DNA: TGTGCCAGCAGCTCCAAACCTTATGGGATCCGGGACAGGTCGATCTACGAGCAGTACTTC; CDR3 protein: CASSSKPYGIRDRSIYEQYF
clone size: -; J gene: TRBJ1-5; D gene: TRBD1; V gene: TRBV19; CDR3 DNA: TGTGCCAGTAGTATGGGGACAGGGGGATATAGCAATCAGCCCCAGCATTTT; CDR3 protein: CASSMGTGGYSNQPQHF
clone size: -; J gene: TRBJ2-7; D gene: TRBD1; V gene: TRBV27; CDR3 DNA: TGTGCCAGCAGCCGACGGGGGACAGGGGTCTACGAGCAGTACTTC; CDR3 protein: CASSRRGTGVYEQYF
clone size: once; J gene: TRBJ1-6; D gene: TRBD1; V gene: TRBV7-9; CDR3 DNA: TGTGCCAGCAGAGGGCAGGGGGATTCACCCCTCCACTTT; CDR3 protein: CASRGQGDSPLHF
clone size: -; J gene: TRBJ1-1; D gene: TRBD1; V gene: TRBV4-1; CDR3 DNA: TGCGCCAGCAGCCAAGGACAGGGGGCAGACACTGAAGCTTTCTTT; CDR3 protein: CASSQGQGADTEAFF
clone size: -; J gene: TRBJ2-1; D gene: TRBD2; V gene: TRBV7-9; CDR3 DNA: TGTGCCAGCAGCCTAGAGGGGACTACCGGGTTCTTC; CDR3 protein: CASSLEGTTGFF
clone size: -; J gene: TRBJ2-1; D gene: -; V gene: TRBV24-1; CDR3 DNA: TGTGCCACCAGTGACCCCGGCCCGGGTCCTAATGAGCAGTTCTTC; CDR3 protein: CATSDPGPGPNEQFF
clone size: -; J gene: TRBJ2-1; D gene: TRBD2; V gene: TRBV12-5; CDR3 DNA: TGTGCTAGTGGTTTAGGACTAGCGGAGCACAATGAGCAGTTCTTC; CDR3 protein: CASGLGLAEHNEQFF
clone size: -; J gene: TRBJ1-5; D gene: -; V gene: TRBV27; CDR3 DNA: TGTGCCAGCAGTTTATCAAACCCGGGGAGCAATCAGCCCCAGCATTTT; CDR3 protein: CASSLSNPGSNQPQHF
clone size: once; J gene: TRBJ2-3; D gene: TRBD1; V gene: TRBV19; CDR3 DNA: TGTGCCAGTAGTACAGGGACAGGGGTCGGAGATACGCAGTATTTT; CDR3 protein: CASSTGTGVGDTQYF
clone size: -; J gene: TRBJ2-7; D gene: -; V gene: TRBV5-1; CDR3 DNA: TGCGCCAGCAGCGGTAGCGTCCCCTCCTACGAGCAGTACTTC; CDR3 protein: CASSGSVPSYEQYF
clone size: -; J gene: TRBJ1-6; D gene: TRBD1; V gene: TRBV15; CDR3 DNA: TGTGCCACCGAAAACCCGGGACAGCTTAATTCACCCCTCCACTTT; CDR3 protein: CATENPGQLNSPLHF
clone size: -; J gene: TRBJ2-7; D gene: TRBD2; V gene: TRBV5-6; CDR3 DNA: TGTGCCAGCACCTTAGCGGGAGGTAGCTCCTACGAGCAGTACTTC; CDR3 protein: CASTLAGGSSYEQYF
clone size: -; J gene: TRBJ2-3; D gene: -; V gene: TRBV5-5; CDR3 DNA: TGTGCCAGCAGCGCCGGAGATACGCAGTATTTT; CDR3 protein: CASSAGDTQYF
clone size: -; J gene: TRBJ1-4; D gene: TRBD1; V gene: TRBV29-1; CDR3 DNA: TGCAGCGTACTAGGGGGCCCTGGGGAAAAACTGTTTTTT; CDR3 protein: CSVLGGPGEKLFF
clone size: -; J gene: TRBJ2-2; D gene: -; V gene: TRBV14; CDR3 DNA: TGTGCCAGCAGCCAAGACGGTGGCCGTACGGGCGGGGAGCTGTTTTTT; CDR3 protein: CASSQDGGRTGGELFF
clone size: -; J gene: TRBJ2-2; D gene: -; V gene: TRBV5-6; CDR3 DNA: TGTGCCAGCAGCTTGGGACAGCTGAACACCGGGGAGCTGTTTTTT; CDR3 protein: CASSLGQLNTGELFF
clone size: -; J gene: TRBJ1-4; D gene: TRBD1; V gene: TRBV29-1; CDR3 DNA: TGCAGCGCCCAGGGGGCTACTAATGAAAAACTGTTTTTT; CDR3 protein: CSAQGATNEKLFF
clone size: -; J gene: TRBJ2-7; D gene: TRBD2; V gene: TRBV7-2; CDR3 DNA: TGTGCCAGCAGCTTGGGACTAGCGAACTCCTACGAGCAGTACTTC; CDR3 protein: CASSLGLANSYEQYF
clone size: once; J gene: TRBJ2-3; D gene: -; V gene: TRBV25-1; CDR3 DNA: TGTGCCAGCAGTGGTTCGGGAGATACGCAGTATTTT; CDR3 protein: CASSGSGDTQYF
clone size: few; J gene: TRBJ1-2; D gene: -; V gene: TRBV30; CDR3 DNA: TGTGCCTGGAAAATACGAGCCTATGGCTACACCTTC; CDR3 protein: CAWKIRAYGYTF
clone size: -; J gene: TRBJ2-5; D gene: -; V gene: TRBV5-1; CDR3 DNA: TGCGCCAGCAGCTCCTTAGCGAGCCAAGAGACCCAGTACTTC; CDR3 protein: CASSSLASQETQYF
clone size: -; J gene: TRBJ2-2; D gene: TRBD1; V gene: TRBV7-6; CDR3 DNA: TGTGCCAGCAGCTTAGCTCCGGACAGGCCGAACACCGGGGAGCTGTTTTTT; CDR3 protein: CASSLAPDRPNTGELFF
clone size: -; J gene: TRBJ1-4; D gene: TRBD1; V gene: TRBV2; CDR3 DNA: TGTGCCAGCAGCTATGACAGGGTGGAAAAACTGTTTTTT; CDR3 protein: CASSYDRVEKLFF
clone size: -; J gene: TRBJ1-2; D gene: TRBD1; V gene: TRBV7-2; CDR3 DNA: TGTGCCAGCAGCTTCGCAGGAGGGGGCAACTATGGCTACACCTTC; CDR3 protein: CASSFAGGGNYGYTF
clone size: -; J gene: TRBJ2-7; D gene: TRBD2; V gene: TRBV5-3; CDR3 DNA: TGTGCCAGAAGCTTGGACCCGGGGAGGGCCTACGAGCAGTACTTC; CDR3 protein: CARSLDPGRAYEQYF
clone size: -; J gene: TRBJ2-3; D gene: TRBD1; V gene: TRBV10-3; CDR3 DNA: TGTGCCATCAGTGAAAGGGACAGGGACTTCACAGATACGCAGTATTTT; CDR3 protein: CAISERDRDFTDTQYF
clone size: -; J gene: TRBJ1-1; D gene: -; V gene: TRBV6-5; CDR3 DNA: TGTGCCAGCAGTATCAGTCTTACCACTGAAGCTTTCTTT; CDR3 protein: CASSISLTTEAFF
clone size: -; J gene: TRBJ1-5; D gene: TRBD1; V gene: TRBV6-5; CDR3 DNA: TGTGCCAGCAGTTTGACAGGGGAAGTACGACAGCCCCAGCATTTT; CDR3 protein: CASSLTGEVRQPQHF
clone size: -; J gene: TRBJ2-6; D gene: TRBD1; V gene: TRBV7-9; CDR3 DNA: TGTGCCAGCAGCTCTCCCGGGACAGGGGGTACTGGGGCCAACGTCCTGACTTTC; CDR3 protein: CASSSPGTGGTGANVLTF
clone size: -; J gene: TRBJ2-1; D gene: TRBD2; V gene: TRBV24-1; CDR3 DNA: TGTGCCACCAGTGAGGGGACACTAGCGGTTCCCTACAATGAGCAGTTCTTC; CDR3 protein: CATSEGTLAVPYNEQFF
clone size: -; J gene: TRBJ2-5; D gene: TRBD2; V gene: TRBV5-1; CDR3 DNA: TGCGCCAGCAGCTTGGCCGGGACTAGCGGGACGGAGACCCAGTACTTC; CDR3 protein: CASSLAGTSGTETQYF
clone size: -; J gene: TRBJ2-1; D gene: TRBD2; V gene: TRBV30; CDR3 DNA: TGTGCCTGGAGTGTACTCTCTAGCGGGGAGGGGCAGTTCTTC; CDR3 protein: CAWSVLSSGEGQFF
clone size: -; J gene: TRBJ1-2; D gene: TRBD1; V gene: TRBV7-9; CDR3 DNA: TGTGCCAGCAGCTCAGCCACAGGGGTTGACTATGGCTACACCTTC; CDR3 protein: CASSSATGVDYGYTF
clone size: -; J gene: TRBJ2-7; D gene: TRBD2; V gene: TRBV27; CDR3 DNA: TGTGCCAGCAGTTACTTGCGGGGGAGCTCCTACGAGCAGTACTTC; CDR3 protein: CASSYLRGSSYEQYF
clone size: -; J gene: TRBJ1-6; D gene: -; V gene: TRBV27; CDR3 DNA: TGTGCCAGCAGTCAGGGACATAGGGATTCACCCCTCCACTTT; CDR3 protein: CASSQGHRDSPLHF
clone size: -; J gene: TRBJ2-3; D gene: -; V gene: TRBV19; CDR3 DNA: TGTGCCAGTAGTACAGCCGGGTGGGCAGATACGCAGTATTTT; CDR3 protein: CASSTAGWADTQYF
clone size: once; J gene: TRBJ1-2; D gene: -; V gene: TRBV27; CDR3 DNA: TGTGCCAGCAAAGGAGGGGCCCCATTCTGGGATGGCTACACCTTC; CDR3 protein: CASKGGAPFWDGYTF
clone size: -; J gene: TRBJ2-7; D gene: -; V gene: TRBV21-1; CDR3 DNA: TGTGCCATGACCGGGACTGATTACTACGAGCAGTACTTC; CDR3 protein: CAMTGTDYYEQYF
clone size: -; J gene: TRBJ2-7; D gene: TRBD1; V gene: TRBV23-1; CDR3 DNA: TGCGCCAGCAGTCAACAGGACAGGGGAGTGGGGCAGTACTTC; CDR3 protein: CASSQQDRGVGQYF
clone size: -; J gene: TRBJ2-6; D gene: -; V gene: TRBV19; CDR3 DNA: TGTGCCAGTAGTACAGGGTCTGGGGCCAACGTCCTGACTTTC; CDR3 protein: CASSTGSGANVLTF
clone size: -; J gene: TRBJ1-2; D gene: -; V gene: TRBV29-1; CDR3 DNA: TGCAGCGCGGGGACTGAGTATGGCTACACCTTC; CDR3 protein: CSAGTEYGYTF
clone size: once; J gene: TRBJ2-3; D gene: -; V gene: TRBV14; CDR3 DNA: TGTGCCAGCAGCGAAATCAGGGGATTTCCGAGCACAGATACGCAGTATTTT; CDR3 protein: CASSEIRGFPSTDTQYF
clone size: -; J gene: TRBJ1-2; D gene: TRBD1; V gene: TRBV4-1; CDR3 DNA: TGCGCCAGCAGCCTCGACAGGGTAAAAGAGGGCTACACCTTC; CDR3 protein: CASSLDRVKEGYTF
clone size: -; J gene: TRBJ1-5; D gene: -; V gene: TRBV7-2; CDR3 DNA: TGTGCCAGCAGCTTAGGTGCCAGTAACAATCAGCCCCAGCATTTT; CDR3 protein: CASSLGASNNQPQHF
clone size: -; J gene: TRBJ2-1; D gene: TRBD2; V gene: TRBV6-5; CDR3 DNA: TGTGCCAGCAGCATTCTTAGCGGGAGAGTAAATGAGCAGTTCTTC; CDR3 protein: CASSILSGRVNEQFF
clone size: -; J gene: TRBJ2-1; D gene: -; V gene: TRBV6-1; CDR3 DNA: TGTGCCAGCAGTGAACAGGGGCTCAATGAGCAGTTCTTC; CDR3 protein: CASSEQGLNEQFF
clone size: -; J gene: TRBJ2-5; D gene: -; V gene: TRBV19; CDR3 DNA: TGTGCCAGTAGTATAATGGGGGGTGGGGAGACCCAGTACTTC; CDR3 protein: CASSIMGGGETQYF
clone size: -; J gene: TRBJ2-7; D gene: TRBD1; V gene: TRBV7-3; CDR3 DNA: TGTGCCAGCAGCTTCGGACAGGCCTACGAGCAGTACTTC; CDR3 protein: CASSFGQAYEQYF
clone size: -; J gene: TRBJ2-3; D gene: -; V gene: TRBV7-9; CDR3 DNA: TGTGCCAGCACCCTTACCGGGTCCACAGATACGCAGTATTTT; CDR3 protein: CASTLTGSTDTQYF